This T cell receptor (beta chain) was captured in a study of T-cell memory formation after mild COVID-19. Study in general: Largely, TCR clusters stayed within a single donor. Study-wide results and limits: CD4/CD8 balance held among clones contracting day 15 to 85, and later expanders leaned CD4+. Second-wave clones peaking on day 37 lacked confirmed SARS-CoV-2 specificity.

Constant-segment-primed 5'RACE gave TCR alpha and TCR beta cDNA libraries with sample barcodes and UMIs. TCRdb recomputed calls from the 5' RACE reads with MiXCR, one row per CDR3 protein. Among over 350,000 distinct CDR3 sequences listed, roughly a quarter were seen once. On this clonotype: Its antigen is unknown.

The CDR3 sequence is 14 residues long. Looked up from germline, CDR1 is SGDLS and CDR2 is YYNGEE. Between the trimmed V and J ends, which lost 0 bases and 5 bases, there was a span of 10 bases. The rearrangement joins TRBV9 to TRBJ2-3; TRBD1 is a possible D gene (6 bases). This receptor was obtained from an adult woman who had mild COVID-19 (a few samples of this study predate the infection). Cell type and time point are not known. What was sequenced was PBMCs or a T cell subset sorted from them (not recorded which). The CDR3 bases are TGTGCCAGCAGCGTAGGGGGGACACTAGATACGCAGTATTTT. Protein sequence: CASSVGGTLDTQYF.